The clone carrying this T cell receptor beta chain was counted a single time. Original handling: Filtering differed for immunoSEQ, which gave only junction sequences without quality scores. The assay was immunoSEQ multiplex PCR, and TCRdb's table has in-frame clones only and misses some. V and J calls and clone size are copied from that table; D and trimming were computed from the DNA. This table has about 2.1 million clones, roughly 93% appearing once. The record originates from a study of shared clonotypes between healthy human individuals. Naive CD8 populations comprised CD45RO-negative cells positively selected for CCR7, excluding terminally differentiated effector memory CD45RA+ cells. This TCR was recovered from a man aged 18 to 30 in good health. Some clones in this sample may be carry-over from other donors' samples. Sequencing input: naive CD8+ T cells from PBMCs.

The CDR3 DNA sequence: TGTGCCAGCAGTTTATTGGCCCCGCCAGCGGATTCACCCCTCCACTTT. It is translated as CASSLLAPPADSPLHF. The gene calls are TRBV28 and TRBJ1-6; unclear D gene. CDR1 is MDHEN and CDR2 is SYDVKM in the germline V gene. The germline V and J ends were trimmed by 1 base and 8 bases, with 15 bases remaining between them. This CDR3 is 16 amino acids long.